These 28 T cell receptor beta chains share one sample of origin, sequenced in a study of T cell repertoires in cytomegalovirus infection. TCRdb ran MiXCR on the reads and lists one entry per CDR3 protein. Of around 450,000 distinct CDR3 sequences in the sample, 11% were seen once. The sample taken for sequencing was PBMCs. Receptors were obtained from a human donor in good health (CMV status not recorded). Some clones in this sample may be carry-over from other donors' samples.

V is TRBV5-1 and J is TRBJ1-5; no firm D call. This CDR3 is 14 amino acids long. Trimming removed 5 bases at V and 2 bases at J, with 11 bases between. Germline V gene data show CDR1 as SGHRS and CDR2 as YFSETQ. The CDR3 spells CASRPTGGNQPQHF. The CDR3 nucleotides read TGCGCCAGCAGGCCCACGGGCGGCAATCAGCCCCAGCATTTT.

CDR3 sequence reads: CASSVDRRGASYGYTF. The CDR3 DNA sequence: TGTGCCAGCAGCGTAGATCGTCGGGGGGCGAGCTATGGCTACACCTTC. This chain joins TRBV9 and TRBJ1-2; TRBD1 might be the D (6 bases). Trimming cost V 0 bases and J 4 bases, with 16 bases left between them. The CDR3 consists of 16 residues. Germline CDR1 and CDR2: SGDLS and YYNGEE.

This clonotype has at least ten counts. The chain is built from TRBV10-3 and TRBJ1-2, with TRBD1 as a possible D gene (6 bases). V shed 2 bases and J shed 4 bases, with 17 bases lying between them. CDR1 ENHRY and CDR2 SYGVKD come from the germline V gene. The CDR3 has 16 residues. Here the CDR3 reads CAISETQGILSYGYTF. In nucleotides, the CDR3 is TGTGCCATCAGTGAGACCCAGGGGATCCTTAGCTATGGCTACACCTTC.

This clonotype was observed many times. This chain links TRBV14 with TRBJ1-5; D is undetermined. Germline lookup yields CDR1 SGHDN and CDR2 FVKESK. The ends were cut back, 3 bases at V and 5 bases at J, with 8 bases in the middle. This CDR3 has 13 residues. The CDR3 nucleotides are TGTGCCAGCAGCCAGGGGTTGTATCAGCCCCAGCATTTT. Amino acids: CASSQGLYQPQHF.

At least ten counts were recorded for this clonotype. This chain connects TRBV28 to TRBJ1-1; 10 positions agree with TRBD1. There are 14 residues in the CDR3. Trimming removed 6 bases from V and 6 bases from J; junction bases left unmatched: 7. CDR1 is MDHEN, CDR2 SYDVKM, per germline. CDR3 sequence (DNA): TGTGCCAGCAGCTCCGGAGGACAGGGGGCTGAAGCTTTCTTT. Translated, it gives CASSSGGQGAEAFF.

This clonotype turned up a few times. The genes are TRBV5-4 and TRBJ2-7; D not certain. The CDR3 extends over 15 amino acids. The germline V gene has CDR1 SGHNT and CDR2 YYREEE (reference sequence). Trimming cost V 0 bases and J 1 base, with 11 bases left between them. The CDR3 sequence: CASSLASLYSYEQYF. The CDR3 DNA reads TGTGCCAGCAGCTTGGCCTCGCTCTATTCCTACGAGCAGTACTTC. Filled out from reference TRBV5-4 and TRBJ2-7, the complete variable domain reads ETGVTQSPTHLIKTRGQQVTLRCSSQSGHNTVSWYQQALGQGPQFIFQYYREEENGRGNFPPRFSGLQFPNYSSELNVNALELDDSALYLCASSLASLYSYEQYFGPGTRLTVT.

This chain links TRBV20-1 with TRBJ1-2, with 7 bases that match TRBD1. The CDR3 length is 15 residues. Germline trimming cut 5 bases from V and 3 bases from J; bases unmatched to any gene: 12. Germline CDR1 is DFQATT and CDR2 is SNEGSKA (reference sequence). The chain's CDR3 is CSAGLRGQADYGYTF. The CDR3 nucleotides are TGCAGTGCTGGCCTCCGAGGACAGGCGGACTATGGCTACACCTTC.

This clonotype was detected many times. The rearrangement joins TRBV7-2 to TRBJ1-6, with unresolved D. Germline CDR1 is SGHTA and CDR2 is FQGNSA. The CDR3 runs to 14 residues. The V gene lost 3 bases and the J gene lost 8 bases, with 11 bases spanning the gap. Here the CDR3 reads CASSLEREYSPLHF. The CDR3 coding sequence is TGTGCCAGCAGCTTGGAACGGGAGTATTCACCCCTCCACTTT.

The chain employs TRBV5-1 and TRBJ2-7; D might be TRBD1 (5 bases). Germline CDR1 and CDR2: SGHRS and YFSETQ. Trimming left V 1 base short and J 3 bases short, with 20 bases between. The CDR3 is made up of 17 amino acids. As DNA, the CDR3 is TGCGCCAGCAGCTTGAACCCCATTGGGGCCGCTTTCTACGAGCAGTACTTC. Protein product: CASSLNPIGAAFYEQYF. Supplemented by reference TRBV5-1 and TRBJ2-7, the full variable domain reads KAGVTQTPRYLIKTRGQQVTLSCSPISGHRSVSWYQQTPGQGLQFLFEYFSETQRNKGNFPGRFSGRQFSNSRSEMNVSTLELGDSALYLCASSLNPIGAAFYEQYFGPGTRLTVT.

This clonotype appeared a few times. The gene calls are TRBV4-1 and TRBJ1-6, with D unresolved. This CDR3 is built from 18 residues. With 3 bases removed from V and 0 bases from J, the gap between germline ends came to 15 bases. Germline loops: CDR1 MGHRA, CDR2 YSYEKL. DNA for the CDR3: TGCGCCAGCAGCCAGGATGGCCTGGTCAGCTCCTATAATTCACCCCTCCACTTT. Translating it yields CASSQDGLVSSYNSPLHF.

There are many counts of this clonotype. Here the CDR3 reads CASRRRTEAFF. The CDR3 DNA reads as TGTGCCAGCAGAAGGAGGACTGAAGCTTTCTTT. The V call is TRBV7-9, the J call TRBJ1-1; D is ambiguous. The CDR3 sequence is 11 residues long. Germline loops: CDR1 SEHNR, CDR2 FQNEAQ (reference sequence). With 6 bases removed from V and 5 bases from J, the gap between germline ends came to 7 bases.

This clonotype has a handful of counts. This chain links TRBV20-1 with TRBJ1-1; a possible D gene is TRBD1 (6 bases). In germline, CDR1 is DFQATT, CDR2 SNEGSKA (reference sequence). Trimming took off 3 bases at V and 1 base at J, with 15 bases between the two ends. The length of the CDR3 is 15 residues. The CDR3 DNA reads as TGCAGTGCTAGGCGAACAATGACAGGGAACACTGAAGCTTTCTTT. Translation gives CSARRTMTGNTEAFF.

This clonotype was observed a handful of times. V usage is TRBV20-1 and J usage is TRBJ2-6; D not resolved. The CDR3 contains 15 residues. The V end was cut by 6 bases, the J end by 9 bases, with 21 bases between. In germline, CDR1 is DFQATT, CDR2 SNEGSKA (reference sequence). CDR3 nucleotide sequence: TGCAGTGCCCAACCCCCAACACAAGAGCGCAACGTCCTGACTTTC. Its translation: CSAQPPTQERNVLTF.

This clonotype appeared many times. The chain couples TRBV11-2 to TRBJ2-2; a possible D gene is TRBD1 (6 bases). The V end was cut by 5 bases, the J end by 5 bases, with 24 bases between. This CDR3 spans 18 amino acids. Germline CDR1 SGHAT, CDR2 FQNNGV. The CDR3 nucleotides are TGTGCCAGCAGCCCCGCCGGGGACACTGGGGCGCGGACCGGGGAGCTGTTTTTT. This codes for CASSPAGDTGARTGELFF.

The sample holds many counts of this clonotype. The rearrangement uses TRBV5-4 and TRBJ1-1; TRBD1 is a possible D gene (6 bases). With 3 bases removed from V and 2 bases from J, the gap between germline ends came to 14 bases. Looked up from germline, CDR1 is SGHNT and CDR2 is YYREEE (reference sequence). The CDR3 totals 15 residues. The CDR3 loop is CASSSSQGGNTEAFF. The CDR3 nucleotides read TGTGCCAGCAGCTCCTCCCAAGGGGGTAACACTGAAGCTTTCTTT.

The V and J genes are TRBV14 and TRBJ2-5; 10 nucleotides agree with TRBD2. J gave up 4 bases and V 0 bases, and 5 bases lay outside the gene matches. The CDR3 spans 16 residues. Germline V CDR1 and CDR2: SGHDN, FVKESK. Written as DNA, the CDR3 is TGTGCCAGCAGCCAAGATAGACAGCGGGAGGGAGAGACCCAGTACTTC. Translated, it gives CASSQDRQREGETQYF.

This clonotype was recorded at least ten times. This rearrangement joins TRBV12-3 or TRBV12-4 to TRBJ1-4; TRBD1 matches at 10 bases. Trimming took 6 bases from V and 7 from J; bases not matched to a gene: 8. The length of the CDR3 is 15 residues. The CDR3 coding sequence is TGTGCCAGCAGCAGGGACAGGGGATCGGGTGAAAAACTGTTTTTT. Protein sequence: CASSRDRGSGEKLFF.

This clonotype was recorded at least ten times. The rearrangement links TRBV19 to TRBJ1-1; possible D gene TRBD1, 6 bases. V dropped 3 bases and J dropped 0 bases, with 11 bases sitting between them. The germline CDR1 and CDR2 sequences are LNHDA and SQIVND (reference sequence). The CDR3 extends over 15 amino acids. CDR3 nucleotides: TGTGCCAGTAGTATTCGGACAGCAATGAACACTGAAGCTTTCTTT. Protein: CASSIRTAMNTEAFF.

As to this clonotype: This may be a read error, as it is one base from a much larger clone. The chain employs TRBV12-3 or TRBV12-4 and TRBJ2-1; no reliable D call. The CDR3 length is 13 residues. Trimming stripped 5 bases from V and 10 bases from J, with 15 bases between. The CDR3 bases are TGTGCCAGCAGTCGCCGGCAGGCTTGGGAGCAGTTCTTC. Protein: CASSRRQAWEQFF.

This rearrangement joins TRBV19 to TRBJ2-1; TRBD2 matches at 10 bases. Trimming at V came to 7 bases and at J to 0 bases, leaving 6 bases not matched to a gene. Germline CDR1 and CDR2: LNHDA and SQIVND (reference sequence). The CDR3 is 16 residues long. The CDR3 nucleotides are TGTGCCAGTATTATGGCTAGCGGGAGCTCCTACAATGAGCAGTTCTTC. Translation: CASIMASGSSYNEQFF.

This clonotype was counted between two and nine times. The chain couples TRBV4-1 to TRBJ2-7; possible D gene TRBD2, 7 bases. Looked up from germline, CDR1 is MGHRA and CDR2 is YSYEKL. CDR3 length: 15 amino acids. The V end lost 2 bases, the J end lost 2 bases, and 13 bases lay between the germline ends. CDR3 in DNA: TGCGCCAGCAGCCAAAGGGAGGGGGGTCCCTACGAGCAGTACTTC. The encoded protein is CASSQREGGPYEQYF.

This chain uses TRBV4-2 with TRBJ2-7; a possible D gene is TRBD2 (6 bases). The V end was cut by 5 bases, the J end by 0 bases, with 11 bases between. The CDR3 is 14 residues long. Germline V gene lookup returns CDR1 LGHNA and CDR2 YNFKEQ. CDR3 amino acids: CASSELAVSYEQYF. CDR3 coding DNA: TGTGCCAGCAGCGAATTAGCGGTCTCCTACGAGCAGTACTTC.

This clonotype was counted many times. CDR3 sequence reads: CASSRRGANTEAFF. The CDR3 nucleotides read TGTGCCAGCAGCCGCAGGGGAGCGAACACTGAAGCTTTCTTT. The V and J genes are TRBV6-2 or TRBV6-3 and TRBJ1-1; perhaps TRBD1 as D (6 bases). The CDR3 contains 14 residues. Germline V CDR1 and CDR2: MNHEY, SVGEGT. V dropped 6 bases and J dropped 1 base, with 12 bases sitting between them.

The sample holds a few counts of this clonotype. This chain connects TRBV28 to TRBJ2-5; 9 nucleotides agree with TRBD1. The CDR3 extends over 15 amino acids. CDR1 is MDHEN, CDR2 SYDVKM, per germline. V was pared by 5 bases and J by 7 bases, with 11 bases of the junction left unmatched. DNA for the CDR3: TGTGCCAGCAGTCTCCCGGGACAGGGAAGTGGGACCCAGTACTTC. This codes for CASSLPGQGSGTQYF. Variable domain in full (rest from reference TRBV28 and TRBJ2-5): DVKVTQSSRYLVKRTGEKVFLECVQDMDHENMFWYRQDPGLGLRLIYFSYDVKMKEKGDIPEGYSVSREKKERFSLILESASTNQTSMYLCASSLPGQGSGTQYFGPGTRLLVL.

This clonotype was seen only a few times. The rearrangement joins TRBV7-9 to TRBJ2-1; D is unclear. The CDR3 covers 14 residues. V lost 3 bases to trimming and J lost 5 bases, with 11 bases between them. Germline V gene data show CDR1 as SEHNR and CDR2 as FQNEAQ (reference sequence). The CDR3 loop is CASSFSLNHNEQFF. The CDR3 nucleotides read TGTGCCAGCAGCTTCAGCCTAAACCACAATGAGCAGTTCTTC.

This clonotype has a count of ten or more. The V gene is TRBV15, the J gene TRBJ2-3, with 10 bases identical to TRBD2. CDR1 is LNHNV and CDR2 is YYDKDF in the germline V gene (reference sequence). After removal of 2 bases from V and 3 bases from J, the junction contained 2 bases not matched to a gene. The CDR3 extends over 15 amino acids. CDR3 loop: CATSRKGLATDTQYF. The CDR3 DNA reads TGTGCCACCAGCAGAAAGGGACTAGCGACAGATACGCAGTATTTT.

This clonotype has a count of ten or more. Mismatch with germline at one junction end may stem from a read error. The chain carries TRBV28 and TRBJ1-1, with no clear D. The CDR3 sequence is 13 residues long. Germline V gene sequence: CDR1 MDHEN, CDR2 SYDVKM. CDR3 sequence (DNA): TGTGCCAGCAGATTATCTGGGGTTAGTGAAGCTTTCTTT. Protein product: CASRLSGVSEAFF. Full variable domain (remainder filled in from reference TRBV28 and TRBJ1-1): DVKVTQSSRYLVKRTGEKVFLECVQDMDHENMFWYRQDPGLGLRLIYFSYDVKMKEKGDIPEGYSVSREKKERFSLILESASTNQTSMYLCASRLSGVSEAFFGQGTRLTVV.

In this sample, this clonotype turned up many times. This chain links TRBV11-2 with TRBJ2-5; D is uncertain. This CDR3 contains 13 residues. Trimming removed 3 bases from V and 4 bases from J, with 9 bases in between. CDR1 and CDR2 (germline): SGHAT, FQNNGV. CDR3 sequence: CASSLWISETQYF. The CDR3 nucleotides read TGTGCCAGCAGCTTGTGGATTTCAGAGACCCAGTACTTC.